Listed here is a single T cell receptor (beta chain). What it binds is unknown. At one end the junction does not follow the germline gene, possibly because of a read error. The CDR3 is 14 amino acids. In germline, CDR1 is MDHEN, CDR2 SYDVKM. Next came a second PCR, run for about 7 to 12 cycles, which used a sample-barcoded 5' primer along with a J-beta primer mix. TCRdb itself ran the 5' RACE reads through MiXCR, one entry per CDR3 protein. The sample contains some 1,000,000 distinct CDR3 sequences, almost 25% of which appear only once. This sample stems from a study of blood T cells in healthy people across ages. Overall study results and limits: Observed TCR beta diversity per million T cells went down as age went up. This fall followed a roughly linear course with age. Investigators viewed diversity estimates from one million T cells as underestimates, the study reported.

These records were also assigned to another study, of T cells of mothers and their children.

Specimen: blood. The source is a girl aged 2-9 years in good health. This rearrangement joins TRBV28 to TRBJ2-1; TRBD1 agrees at 8 bases. Here the CDR3 DNA reads TGTGCCAGCAGCCCGAACGACAGGGGATATGAGCAGCTCTTC. Its translation is CASSPNDRGYEQLF.